The 29 T cell receptor beta chains presented below share a single source sample, sequenced in a study of blood T cell repertoires in COVID-19. Profiling relied on immunoSEQ multiplex PCR, and the TCRdb table lists in-frame clones only, not all of them. The sample includes 350,000 or so clones, 90% seen only once; the top ten take about 6.8%. Source material: peripheral blood. Receptors were obtained from a young man with active or convalescent COVID-19.

V and J are TRBV24-1 and TRBJ1-1; the D is unclear. The CDR3 has 13 amino acids. Between the trimmed V and J ends, which lost 5 bases and 2 bases, there was a span of 8 bases. The germline V gene has CDR1 KGHDR and CDR2 SFDVKD. The CDR3 coding sequence is TGTGCCACCAGTGTAAAGAGCAACACTGAAGCTTTCTTT. Translated: CATSVKSNTEAFF.

This clone was seen a single time. This chain uses TRBV2 with TRBJ2-1; 8 bases map to TRBD1. CDR1 and CDR2 (germline): SNHLY, FYNNEI. The CDR3 has 14 residues. After removal of 7 bases from V and 10 bases from J, the junction contained 12 bases not matched to a gene. The CDR3 DNA sequence: TGTGCCAGCATCGTTTGGCAGGGGGCGAGGGAGCAGTTCTTC. Its translation: CASIVWQGAREQFF.

The rearrangement uses TRBV4-3 and TRBJ2-7, with TRBD2 matching over 7 bases. CDR1 is LGHNA, CDR2 YSLEER, per germline. J gave up 3 bases and V 0 bases, and 8 bases lay outside the gene matches. There are 16 residues in the CDR3. The DNA of the CDR3 is TGCGCCAGCAGCCAAGATCGAGGGAGGGCGTACTACGAGCAGTACTTC. Translated, it gives CASSQDRGRAYYEQYF.

The chain combines TRBV19 with TRBJ2-2; perhaps TRBD2 as D (5 bases). The ends were cut back, 4 bases at V and 4 bases at J, with 13 bases in the middle. Germline assignment: CDR1 LNHDA and CDR2 SQIVND (reference sequence). CDR3 length equals 15 residues. The CDR3 reads CASSTPEAATGELFF. DNA for the CDR3: TGTGCCAGTAGTACCCCGGAGGCGGCCACCGGGGAGCTGTTTTTT.

The rearrangement links TRBV24-1 to TRBJ2-2; possibly TRBD1 for D (6 bases). The V end was cut by 4 bases, the J end by 2 bases, with 16 bases between. The CDR3 has 17 residues. CDR1 is KGHDR, CDR2 SFDVKD, per germline. The CDR3 nucleotides are TGTGCCACCAGTGAGATCGGACAGAAGCCCAACACCGGGGAGCTGTTTTTT. It specifies CATSEIGQKPNTGELFF.

The V call is TRBV6-5, the J call TRBJ1-2, with 10 positions matching TRBD1. The CDR3 is made up of 13 amino acids. Germline V CDR1 and CDR2: MNHEY, SVGAGI. V shed 6 bases and J 6 bases; nucleotides not matched to a gene: 4. CDR3 sequence reads: CASSLDRGDGYTF. The DNA of the CDR3 is TGTGCCAGCAGCCTGGACAGGGGGGATGGCTACACCTTC.

The V and J genes are TRBV6-2 or TRBV6-3 and TRBJ2-3, with 12 bases aligning to TRBD2. With 2 bases clipped from V and 0 bases from J, the junction kept 9 bases outside the gene matches. The CDR3 runs to 19 residues. From germline, CDR1 is MNHEY and CDR2 SVGEGT. The CDR3 here is CASSYGLAGGQVSTDTQYF. CDR3 coding DNA: TGTGCCAGCAGTTACGGGCTAGCGGGGGGGCAGGTTAGCACAGATACGCAGTATTTT.

The chain combines TRBV19 with TRBJ2-7; 11 bases map to TRBD2. The CDR3 length is 16 residues. The junction had 6 bases not matched to a gene; V was cut back by 5 bases and J by 0 bases. The V gene's germline CDR1 is LNHDA and CDR2 SQIVND (reference sequence). The chain's CDR3 is CASSFQGLAASYEQYF. The CDR3 DNA follows: TGTGCCAGTAGTTTCCAGGGACTAGCGGCCTCCTACGAGCAGTACTTC.

The rearrangement uses TRBV7-9 and TRBJ1-1; D is perhaps TRBD1 (6 bases). Per the germline V gene, CDR1 is SEHNR and CDR2 is FQNEAQ (reference sequence). This CDR3 is 16 amino acids long. Trimming left V 5 bases short and J 0 bases short, with 16 bases between. CDR3 in amino acids: CASSPGRGSMNTEAFF. CDR3 in DNA: TGTGCCAGCAGCCCCGGGAGGGGGTCCATGAACACTGAAGCTTTCTTT.

This clone was picked up a small number of times. The CDR3 sequence: CASSVGTGANSPLHF. CDR3 DNA sequence: TGTGCCAGCAGCGTGGGGACAGGGGCTAATTCACCCCTCCACTTT. The chain uses TRBV7-9 and TRBJ1-6; the match to TRBD1 covers 10 bases. Germline lookup yields CDR1 SEHNR and CDR2 FQNEAQ (reference sequence). The CDR3 consists of 15 residues. Losses at the gene ends were 5 bases for V and 6 bases for J; bases not matched to a gene: 4.

The chain couples TRBV6-5 to TRBJ2-7; 7 bases map to TRBD1. V was pared by 5 bases and J by 2 bases, with 6 bases of the junction left unmatched. The V gene's germline CDR1 is MNHEY and CDR2 SVGAGI. This CDR3 has 14 residues. The CDR3 protein is CASSTGTATYEQYF. The DNA of the CDR3 is TGTGCCAGCAGTACCGGGACAGCCACCTACGAGCAGTACTTC.

The genes are TRBV27 and TRBJ1-1, with D tentatively TRBD1 (5 bases). V was trimmed by 5 bases and J by 1 base, leaving 11 bases between them. This CDR3 spans 14 amino acids. From germline, CDR1 is MNHEY and CDR2 SMNVEV (reference sequence). The CDR3 is CASSPITGNTEAFF. For the CDR3, the DNA is TGTGCCAGCAGTCCCATAACAGGGAACACTGAAGCTTTCTTT.

The gene calls are TRBV7-2 and TRBJ1-2; TRBD1 matches 9 bases. The CDR3 totals 16 residues. V dropped 1 base and J dropped 2; count of bases not matched to a gene: 5. Germline CDR1 is SGHTA and CDR2 is FQGNSA. CDR3 protein: CASSLEGGTGNYGYTF. The CDR3 coding sequence is TGTGCCAGCAGCTTAGAAGGGGGGACAGGGAACTATGGCTACACCTTC.

This clone was seen only once. The J gene is TRBJ1-1, the V gene TRBV28; the D gene is possibly TRBD1 (6 bases). CDR3 length equals 15 residues. Trimming removed 6 bases at V and 0 bases at J, with 14 bases between. Germline V lookup: CDR1 MDHEN, CDR2 SYDVKM. The DNA for the CDR3 is TGTGCCAGCAGCAAAGGACAGCTCATGAACACTGAAGCTTTCTTT. It translates to CASSKGQLMNTEAFF.

This chain links TRBV28 with TRBJ2-7; weak D call: TRBD2 (5 bases). This CDR3 comprises 13 residues. The ends were cut back, 4 bases at V and 3 bases at J, with 10 bases in the middle. CDR1 is MDHEN and CDR2 is SYDVKM in the germline V gene. The DNA for the CDR3 is TGTGCCAGCAGTTCGAGGGTAAGCTACGAGCAGTACTTC. Residues: CASSSRVSYEQYF.

This rearrangement joins TRBV7-8 to TRBJ2-3; TRBD1 matches 10 bases. Trimming at V came to 4 bases and at J to 0 bases, leaving 4 bases not matched to a gene. CDR1 and CDR2 from the germline V gene are SGHVS and FQNEAQ. The CDR3 spans 16 residues. The CDR3 reads CASSSDRGTSTDTQYF. CDR3 coding DNA: TGTGCCAGCAGCTCGGACAGGGGGACGAGCACAGATACGCAGTATTTT.

This rearrangement joins TRBV7-9 to TRBJ2-3, with D maybe TRBD2 (6 bases). Between the trimmed V and J ends, which lost 0 bases and 5 bases, there was a span of 9 bases. CDR3 length equals 14 residues. Germline lookup yields CDR1 SEHNR and CDR2 FQNEAQ (reference sequence). The CDR3 DNA reads TGTGCCAGCAGCTTAGCGGGGGAGGAAGATACGCAGTATTTT. This gives the protein CASSLAGEEDTQYF.

The chain joins TRBV4-3 to TRBJ1-2; 8 bases map to TRBD1. The V and J ends lost 6 bases and 4 bases, in that order; junction bases with no gene match: 7. This CDR3 comprises 14 residues. Germline V gene sequence: CDR1 LGHNA, CDR2 YSLEER. In DNA form, the CDR3 reads TGCGCCAGCAGACCTGGACAGGGAGCCTATGGCTACACCTTC. This encodes CASRPGQGAYGYTF.

The V call is TRBV5-1, the J call TRBJ2-1; D is possibly TRBD1 (6 bases). Deletions cut 5 bases from V and 5 bases from J, with 14 bases between. CDR3 length: 14 residues. The V gene's germline CDR1 is SGHRS and CDR2 YFSETQ. This CDR3 reads CASRPETGNNEQFF. The CDR3 bases are TGCGCCAGCAGACCAGAAACAGGGAACAATGAGCAGTTCTTC. The full variable domain, with the rest looked up from reference TRBV5-1 and TRBJ2-1, is KAGVTQTPRYLIKTRGQQVTLSCSPISGHRSVSWYQQTPGQGLQFLFEYFSETQRNKGNFPGRFSGRQFSNSRSEMNVSTLELGDSALYLCASRPETGNNEQFFGPGTRLTVL.

This sequence joins TRBV7-3 and TRBJ1-2; TRBD1 matches at 11 bases. Germline CDR1 is SGHTA and CDR2 is FQGTGA. This CDR3 is 16 amino acids long. Trimming took 5 bases from V and 8 from J; bases not matched to a gene: 13. CDR3 protein: CASSQNPGTGGIGYTF. For the CDR3, the DNA is TGTGCCAGCAGCCAGAATCCCGGGACAGGGGGGATCGGCTACACCTTC. Based on the CDR3 plus reference TRBV7-3 and TRBJ1-2, the full variable domain is GAGVSQTPSNKVTEKGKYVELRCDPISGHTALYWYRQSLGQGPEFLIYFQGTGAADDSGLPNDRFFAVRPEGSVSTLKIQRTERGDSAVYLCASSQNPGTGGIGYTFGSGTRLTVV.

V is TRBV2 and J is TRBJ1-3; weak D call: TRBD1 (5 bases). The CDR3 totals 15 residues. The germline CDR1 and CDR2 sequences are SNHLY and FYNNEI. V lost 5 bases and J 1 base, leaving 12 bases between the germline ends. The CDR3 bases are TGTGCCAGCAGTTTATCTCAGGGATCTGGAAACACCATATATTTT. It is translated as CASSLSQGSGNTIYF.

V is TRBV28 and J is TRBJ1-2, with a possible D match to TRBD1 (5 bases). This CDR3 spans 11 amino acids. CDR1 and CDR2 from the germline V gene are MDHEN and SYDVKM. The V gene lost 10 bases and the J gene lost 5 bases, with 11 bases spanning the gap. The DNA for the CDR3 is TGTGCCACCAACACAGGATATGGCTACACCTTC. This translates into CATNTGYGYTF.

In DNA, the CDR3 is TGTGCCAGCAGTTCGGGACAGGGCTGGCAGCCCCAGCATTTT. This gives the protein CASSSGQGWQPQHF. The genes are TRBV2 and TRBJ1-5; 9 nucleotides agree with TRBD1. The germline gives CDR1 SNHLY, CDR2 FYNNEI. V dropped 5 bases and J dropped 7; count of bases not matched to a gene: 6. The CDR3 runs to 14 residues.

J is TRBJ2-2 and V is TRBV6-5; D is unclear. CDR1 and CDR2 (germline): MNHEY, SVGAGI. CDR3 length equals 14 residues. V was pared by 4 bases and J by 1 base, with 7 bases between. The CDR3 is CASSFNKNTGELFF. CDR3 DNA: TGTGCCAGCAGTTTTAACAAGAACACCGGGGAGCTGTTTTTT.

The CDR3, as DNA: TGCGCCAGCAGCCGATTGACTAGCGGCAATGAGCAGTTCTTC. Its translation: CASSRLTSGNEQFF. V gene TRBV4-3 combines with J gene TRBJ2-1, with TRBD2 matching over 9 bases. The CDR3 is 14 amino acids. With 4 bases clipped from V and 6 bases from J, the junction kept 4 bases outside the gene matches. The germline V gene has CDR1 LGHNA and CDR2 YSLEER.

The rearrangement joins TRBV7-9 to TRBJ1-2, with 9 bases that match TRBD1. The germline CDR1 and CDR2 sequences are SEHNR and FQNEAQ (reference sequence). J lost 6 bases, V lost 5 bases, and 7 bases had no gene match. This CDR3 spans 14 amino acids. The CDR3 DNA follows: TGTGCCAGCAGCCCCGGACAGGGGCTAAATGGCTACACCTTC. It encodes CASSPGQGLNGYTF.

The chain combines TRBV30 with TRBJ2-7; 7 positions match TRBD1. The CDR3 is made up of 14 amino acids. With V trimmed by 5 bases and J by 4 bases, 11 bases remained unmatched. Germline V gene sequence: CDR1 GTSNPN, CDR2 SVGIG (reference sequence). This chain's CDR3 is CAWGAGTASYEQYF. The CDR3 bases are TGTGCCTGGGGGGCCGGGACAGCGAGTTACGAGCAGTACTTC.

The chain links TRBV7-2 to TRBJ1-5; TRBD1 aligns across 9 bases. CDR1 and CDR2 (germline): SGHTA, FQGNSA. This CDR3 is built from 15 residues. V lost 1 base to trimming and J lost 9 bases; unmatched junction nucleotides: 7. The CDR3 DNA follows: TGTGCCAGCAGCTTAGGCGGGACAGGGTATTCGCCCCAGCATTTT. Translated: CASSLGGTGYSPQHF.

J is TRBJ1-1 and V is TRBV5-1; the match to TRBD1 covers 10 bases. The CDR3 runs to 14 residues. V dropped 4 bases and J dropped 3; count of bases not matched to a gene: 3. From germline, CDR1 is SGHRS and CDR2 YFSETQ. The CDR3: CASSETGGDTEAFF. The CDR3 DNA sequence: TGCGCCAGCAGCGAGACAGGGGGCGACACTGAAGCTTTCTTT.